This T cell receptor (beta chain) was recorded in a study of cytomegalovirus exposure and HLA in healthy donors. Study summary: Some 80 million unique TCRs from HLA-typed donors were held in an early data release. Points from the study as a whole: There were reportedly fewer N-insertions in an Asian-associated ancestry cluster than the approximately 700-donor mean, in a later analysis. Cytomegalovirus status was reportedly diagnosed by the classifier with high specificity and sensitivity.

There were likely unrecorded immune exposures, though donors were nominally healthy when sampled. The CDR3 is 14 residues long. With 3 bases removed from V and 5 bases from J, the gap between germline ends came to 12 bases. Germline loops: CDR1 SGDLS, CDR2 YYNGEE. The PCR employed 60 Vbeta primers together with 13 Jbeta primers. Assay used: immunoSEQ multiplex PCR; TCRdb lists only in-frame clones, some missing. Here the sample spans 75,000 to 100,000 clones, around 82% being singletons. About this clone: Its antigen remains unknown.

The sequence derives from a middle-aged man in good health and CMV-seronegative. This chain uses TRBV9 with TRBJ1-5; the D gene is possibly TRBD1 (5 bases). Sequencing input: PBMCs. The CDR3 here is CASSAGIGDQPQHF. As DNA, the CDR3 is TGTGCCAGCAGCGCAGGTATAGGGGATCAGCCCCAGCATTTT.